The 14 T cell receptor beta chains reported below all come from one sample, sequenced in a study of T cell changes during pregnancy in multiple sclerosis. Sequencing was performed with immunoSEQ multiplex PCR; in TCRdb, only in-frame clones are kept and a portion is missing. The sample includes around 27,000 clones, just over 90% of them seen just once. The sequences come from CD4+ T cells from peripheral blood mononuclear cells, collected in the first trimester of pregnancy. Every receptor here comes from a female donor with multiple sclerosis, enrolled in a pregnancy study.

The CDR3 DNA reads TGTGCCAGCAGCTTAGGGGAGACAGGCGGGGGGGCCACAGAGACCCAGTACTTC. Translated, it gives CASSLGETGGGATETQYF. V is TRBV11-2 and J is TRBJ2-5, with 9 bases aligning to TRBD2. The CDR3 runs to 18 residues. Looked up from germline, CDR1 is SGHAT and CDR2 is FQNNGV. The V gene end was trimmed by 1 base and the J gene end by 4 bases; junction bases not matched to a gene: 13.

The V call is TRBV11-2, the J call TRBJ2-5; possible D gene TRBD2, 6 bases. Germline CDR1 reads SGHAT; CDR2 reads FQNNGV. V gave up 2 bases and J gave up 2 bases, with 12 bases separating them. The CDR3 runs to 15 residues. The CDR3 DNA is TGTGCCAGCAGCTTAAGGGGAGGCCGGCAAGAGACCCAGTACTTC. Its protein is CASSLRGGRQETQYF. Supplemented by reference TRBV11-2 and TRBJ2-5, the full variable domain reads EAGVAQSPRYKIIEKRQSVAFWCNPISGHATLYWYQQILGQGPKLLIQFQNNGVVDDSQLPKDRFSAERLKGVDSTLKIQPAKLEDSAVYLCASSLRGGRQETQYFGPGTRLLVL.

This clone was recorded once. J is TRBJ2-5 and V is TRBV19; tentative D call: TRBD1 (6 bases). Germline lookup yields CDR1 LNHDA and CDR2 SQIVND (reference sequence). V lost 2 bases to trimming and J lost 2 bases, with 12 bases between them. The CDR3 is 15 residues long. The CDR3 is CASSISGQRQETQYF. In DNA form, the CDR3 reads TGTGCCAGTAGTATATCAGGACAGCGGCAAGAGACCCAGTACTTC.

This chain uses TRBV28 with TRBJ1-5; the D is unclear. Trimming took off 5 bases at V and 6 bases at J, with 11 bases between the two ends. The CDR3 runs 13 residues. From germline, CDR1 is MDHEN and CDR2 SYDVKM. CDR3 sequence: CASSPLQAQPQHF. For the CDR3, the DNA is TGTGCCAGCAGTCCACTGCAGGCTCAGCCCCAGCATTTT.

The V call is TRBV7-2, the J call TRBJ2-3; D uncertain. V lost 4 bases, J lost 3 bases, and 8 bases lay in between. Germline V gene data show CDR1 as SGHTA and CDR2 as FQGNSA. The CDR3 consists of 13 residues. CDR3 nucleotide sequence: TGTGCCAGCAGCTCGGTCGGGACAGATACGCAGTATTTT. Translation: CASSSVGTDTQYF.

V gene TRBV2 combines with J gene TRBJ1-2, with 7 bases fitting TRBD1. J gave up 2 bases and V 7 bases, and 1 base lay outside the gene matches. There are 12 residues in the CDR3. The V gene's germline CDR1 is SNHLY and CDR2 FYNNEI. The chain's CDR3 is CASKTGNYGYTF. In DNA, the CDR3 is TGTGCCAGCAAGACAGGGAACTATGGCTACACCTTC.

The rearrangement uses TRBV4-3 and TRBJ1-6; D not certain. Deletions cut 0 bases from V and 8 bases from J, with 8 bases between. Germline CDR1 is LGHNA and CDR2 is YSLEER. This CDR3 is built from 14 residues. As DNA, the CDR3 is TGCGCCAGCAGCCAAGATGGGCGGGATTCACCCCTCCACTTT. Its translation: CASSQDGRDSPLHF.

About this clone: One end of the junction does not line up with germline, which may come from a read error. The CDR3 DNA follows: TGTGCCAGCAGCGAAGACAGGGGGCGCCTGAGGAGCAATCAGCCCCAGCATTTT. This encodes CASSEDRGRLRSNQPQHF. The chain carries TRBV6-1 and TRBJ1-5; TRBD1 matches 10 bases. The germline gives CDR1 MNHNS, CDR2 SASEGT. The CDR3 runs to 18 residues.

This chain links TRBV6-5 with TRBJ1-2; D is unclear. Per the germline V gene, CDR1 is MNHEY and CDR2 is SVGAGI. The ends were cut back, 2 bases at V and 4 bases at J, with 14 bases in the middle. The CDR3 length is 15 residues. CDR3 sequence: CASSYRGRTTYGYTF. Written as DNA, the CDR3 is TGTGCCAGCAGTTACCGTGGGAGGACCACCTATGGCTACACCTTC.

The CDR3 sequence is CASRERRDSTEAFF. The CDR3 region has the DNA TGTGCCAGCAGGGAACGCCGGGACAGCACTGAAGCTTTCTTT. The genes are TRBV6-6 and TRBJ1-1; TRBD1 matches 7 bases. CDR1 and CDR2 from the germline V gene are MNHNY and SVGAGI (reference sequence). The CDR3 is 14 amino acids. The J segment lost 4 bases and the V segment lost 6 bases, leaving 8 bases of the junction unmatched.

This chain joins TRBV5-1 and TRBJ2-1; possibly TRBD2 for D (6 bases). The V and J ends lost 4 bases and 10 bases respectively, with 15 bases between them. This CDR3 region has 13 residues. Germline CDR1 SGHRS, CDR2 YFSETQ. CDR3 sequence reads: CASSRDSDGEQFF. CDR3 DNA sequence: TGCGCCAGCAGCCGGGACTCCGACGGGGAGCAGTTCTTC.

This chain joins TRBV18 and TRBJ1-1; 7 nucleotides align to TRBD1. In germline, CDR1 is KGHSH, CDR2 LQKENI. The J segment lost 3 bases and the V segment lost 3 bases, leaving 4 bases of the junction unmatched. This CDR3 region has 14 residues. In nucleotides, the CDR3 is TGTGCCAGCTCACCGGAAACAGGGGACACTGAAGCTTTCTTT. Protein product: CASSPETGDTEAFF.

Concerning this clone: The junction and the germline gene differ at one end; a read error may be behind it. The chain employs TRBV28 and TRBJ1-6; possibly TRBD1 for D (6 bases). The CDR3 sequence is 15 residues long. Germline V lookup: CDR1 MDHEN, CDR2 SYDVKM. The CDR3 sequence: CTSSPPGAIASPLHF. The DNA for the CDR3 is TGTACCAGCAGTCCACCAGGGGCCATAGCATCACCCCTCCACTTT.

The count of this clone is one. The chain couples TRBV7-3 to TRBJ1-2, with 8 bases that match TRBD1. The germline gives CDR1 SGHTA, CDR2 FQGTGA. This CDR3 is 15 amino acids long. The junction had 8 bases not matched to a gene; V was cut back by 5 bases and J by 3 bases. CDR3 nucleotides: TGTGCCAGCAGCCTGACAGGGGCCGGGGACTATGGCTACACCTTC. Its translation: CASSLTGAGDYGYTF. Together with reference TRBV7-3 and TRBJ1-2, the CDR3 gives the full variable domain: GAGVSQTPSNKVTEKGKYVELRCDPISGHTALYWYRQSLGQGPEFLIYFQGTGAADDSGLPNDRFFAVRPEGSVSTLKIQRTERGDSAVYLCASSLTGAGDYGYTFGSGTRLTVV.